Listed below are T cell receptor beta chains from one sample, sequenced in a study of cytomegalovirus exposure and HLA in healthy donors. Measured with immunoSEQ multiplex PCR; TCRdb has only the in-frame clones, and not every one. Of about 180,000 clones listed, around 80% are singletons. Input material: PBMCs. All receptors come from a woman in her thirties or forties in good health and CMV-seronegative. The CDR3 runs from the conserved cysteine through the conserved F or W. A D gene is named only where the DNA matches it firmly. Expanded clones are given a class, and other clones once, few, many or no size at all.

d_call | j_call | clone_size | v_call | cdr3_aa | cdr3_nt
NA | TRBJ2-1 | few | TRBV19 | CASSPGLSEQFF | TGTGCCAGTAGTCCCGGACTCAGTGAGCAGTTCTTC
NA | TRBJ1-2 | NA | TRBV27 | CASSFSGTTSYTF | TGTGCCAGCAGTTTTTCCGGGACAACAAGCTACACCTTC
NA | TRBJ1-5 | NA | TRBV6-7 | CAAPQWRGVNQPQHF | TGTGCCGCCCCCCAATGGCGGGGAGTCAATCAGCCCCAGCATTTT
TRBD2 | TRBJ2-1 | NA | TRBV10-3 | CAISDGLAGAYNEQFF | TGTGCCATCAGTGACGGACTAGCGGGGGCTTACAATGAGCAGTTCTTC
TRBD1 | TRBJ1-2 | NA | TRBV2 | CASKPGQGPGYGYTF | TGTGCCAGCAAGCCGGGACAGGGGCCCGGCTATGGCTACACCTTC
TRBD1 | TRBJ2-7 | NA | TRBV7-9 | CASSRQGYEQYF | TGTGCCAGCAGCCGACAGGGATACGAGCAGTACTTC
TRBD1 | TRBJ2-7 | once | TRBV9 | CASSVEGQGAGEQYF | TGTGCCAGCAGCGTAGAAGGACAGGGGGCGGGCGAGCAGTACTTC
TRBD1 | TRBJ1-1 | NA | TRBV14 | CASSLGQGTEAFF | TGTGCCAGCAGCCTGGGACAGGGCACTGAAGCTTTCTTT
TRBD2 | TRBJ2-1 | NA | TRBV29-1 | CSVALAGGNNEQFF | TGCAGCGTCGCTCTAGCGGGAGGTAACAATGAGCAGTTCTTC
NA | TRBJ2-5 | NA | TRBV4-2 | CASSQVGADEETQYF | TGTGCCAGCAGCCAAGTCGGAGCGGACGAAGAGACCCAGTACTTC
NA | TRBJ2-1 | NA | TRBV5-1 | CASSWTEAGNNEQLF | TGCGCCAGCAGCTGGACCGAGGCAGGGAACAATGAGCAGCTCTTC
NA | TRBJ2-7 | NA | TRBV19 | CASSMLGDEQYF | TGTGCCAGTAGTATGCTAGGGGACGAGCAGTACTTC
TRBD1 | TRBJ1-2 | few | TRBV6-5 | CASSSDRGGGYTF | TGTGCCAGCAGTTCGGACAGGGGGGGCGGCTACACCTTC
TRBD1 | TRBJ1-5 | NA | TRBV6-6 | CASSYSDRGRNQPQHF | TGTGCCAGCAGTTACTCGGACAGGGGGAGAAATCAGCCCCAGCATTTT
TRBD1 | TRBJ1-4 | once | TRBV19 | CASISGQGWEKLFF | TGTGCCAGTATCTCAGGACAGGGTTGGGAAAAACTGTTTTTT
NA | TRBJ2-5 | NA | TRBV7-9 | CASSLWGTRGKKTQYF | TGTGCCAGCAGCTTATGGGGAACTCGGGGGAAAAAGACCCAGTACTTC
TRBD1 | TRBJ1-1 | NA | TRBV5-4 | CASIMTGGHTEAFF | TGTGCCAGCATCATGACAGGGGGCCACACTGAAGCTTTCTTT
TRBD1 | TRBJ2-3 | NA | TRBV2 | CASTRTGTGTDTQYF | TGTGCCAGCACCCGGACAGGGACCGGCACAGATACGCAGTATTTT
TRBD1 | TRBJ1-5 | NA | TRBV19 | CASSRQGSNQPQHF | TGTGCCAGTAGCAGACAGGGCTCCAATCAGCCCCAGCATTTT
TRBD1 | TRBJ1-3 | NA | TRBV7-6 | CASSAAGQLSGNTIYF | TGTGCCAGCAGCGCGGCGGGACAGCTCTCTGGAAACACCATATATTTT
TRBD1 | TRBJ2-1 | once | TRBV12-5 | CASGLGGTGKQFF | TGTGCTAGTGGTTTGGGGGGGACAGGGAAGCAGTTCTTC
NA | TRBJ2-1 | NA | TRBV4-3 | CASSQDLPSPWSSYNEQFF | TGCGCCAGCAGCCAAGATTTGCCTAGCCCGTGGAGCTCCTACAATGAGCAGTTCTTC
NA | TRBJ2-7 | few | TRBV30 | CAYGQGEQYF | TGTGCCTACGGCCAGGGCGAGCAGTACTTC
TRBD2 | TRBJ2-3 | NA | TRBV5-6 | CASSWGRFSGRPDTQYF | TGTGCCAGCAGCTGGGGGCGGTTTAGCGGGAGGCCAGATACGCAGTATTTT
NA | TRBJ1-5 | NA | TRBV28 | CASSPRTPTGHQPQHF | TGTGCCAGCAGTCCCCGCACTCCTACAGGGCATCAGCCCCAGCATTTT
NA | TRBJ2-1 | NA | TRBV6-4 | CASSESYAGEQFF | TGTGCCAGCAGTGAATCTTATGCGGGTGAGCAGTTCTTC
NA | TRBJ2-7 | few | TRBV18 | CASSPESGFYEQYF | TGTGCCAGCTCACCAGAGTCGGGATTCTACGAGCAGTACTTC
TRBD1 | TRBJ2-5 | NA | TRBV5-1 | CASSRKTGLQQETQYF | TGCGCCAGCAGCCGTAAGACAGGGCTACAACAAGAGACCCAGTACTTC
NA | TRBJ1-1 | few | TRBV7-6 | CASTLMQNTEAFF | TGTGCCAGCACCCTAATGCAGAACACTGAAGCTTTCTTT
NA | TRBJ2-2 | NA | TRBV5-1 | CASSPVGRNTGELFF | TGCGCCAGCAGCCCGGTGGGGAGAAACACCGGGGAGCTGTTTTTT
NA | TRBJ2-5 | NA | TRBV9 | CASSVAAGRGETQYF | TGTGCCAGCAGCGTAGCCGCAGGGAGGGGGGAGACCCAGTACTTC
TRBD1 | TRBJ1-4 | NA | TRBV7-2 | CASSWTGAGVEKLFF | TGTGCCAGCAGCTGGACAGGGGCGGGGGTTGAAAAACTGTTTTTT
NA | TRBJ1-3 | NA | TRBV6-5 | CASSYSRGIGNTIYF | TGTGCCAGCAGTTACTCAAGGGGAATTGGAAACACCATATATTTT
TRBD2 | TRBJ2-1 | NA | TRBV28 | CASGSGRPWDEQFF | TGTGCCAGCGGAAGCGGGAGGCCCTGGGATGAGCAGTTCTTC
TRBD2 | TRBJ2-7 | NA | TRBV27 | CASSFFPSGRHHYEQYF | TGTGCCAGCAGTTTCTTTCCGAGCGGGAGACACCACTACGAGCAGTACTTC
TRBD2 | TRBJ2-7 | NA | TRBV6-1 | CATFDGGGAAYEQYF | TGTGCCACCTTCGACGGCGGGGGGGCCGCCTACGAGCAGTACTTC
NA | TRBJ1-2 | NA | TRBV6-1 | CASSTMGAGYGYTF | TGTGCCAGCAGTACCATGGGGGCGGGCTATGGCTACACCTTC
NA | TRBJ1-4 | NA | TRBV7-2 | CASSPGWGVVEKLFF | TGTGCCAGCAGCCCAGGGTGGGGGGTCGTTGAAAAACTGTTTTTT
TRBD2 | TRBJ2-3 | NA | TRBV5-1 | CASSVGLAGGIASTDTQYF | TGCGCCAGCAGCGTGGGACTAGCGGGGGGCATTGCTAGCACAGATACGCAGTATTTT
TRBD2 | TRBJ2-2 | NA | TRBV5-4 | CASSPTSAMSGELFF | TGTGCCAGCAGCCCGACTAGCGCGATGTCCGGGGAGCTGTTTTTT
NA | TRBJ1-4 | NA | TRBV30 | CAWSVQSMQEKLFF | TGTGCCTGGAGTGTACAGTCCATGCAGGAAAAACTGTTTTTT
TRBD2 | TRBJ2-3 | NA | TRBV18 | CASSPRLAGGLPLDTQYF | TGTGCCAGCTCACCCCGACTAGCGGGGGGGCTCCCTCTAGATACGCAGTATTTT
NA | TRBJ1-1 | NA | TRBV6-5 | CASSEEDFYEAFF | TGTGCCAGCAGTGAAGAGGACTTTTATGAAGCTTTCTTT
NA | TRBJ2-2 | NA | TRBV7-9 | CASILYRNTGELFF | TGTGCCAGCATCCTATACAGGAACACCGGGGAGCTGTTTTTT
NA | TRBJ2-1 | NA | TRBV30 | CAWGDSYNEQFF | TGTGCCTGGGGAGACAGCTACAATGAGCAGTTCTTC
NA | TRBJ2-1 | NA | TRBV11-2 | CASSFRQDTHEQFF | TGTGCCAGCAGCTTTCGACAGGATACCCATGAGCAGTTCTTC
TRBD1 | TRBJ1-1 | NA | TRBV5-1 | CASSFQGAHTEAFF | TGCGCCAGCAGCTTCCAGGGGGCGCATACTGAAGCTTTCTTT
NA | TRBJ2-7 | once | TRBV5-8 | CASSQGTVVSYEQYF | TGTGCCAGCAGCCAGGGGACGGTCGTCTCCTACGAGCAGTACTTC
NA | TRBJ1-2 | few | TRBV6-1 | CASSDTGTGYTF | TGTGCCAGCAGTGACACAGGGACTGGCTACACCTTC
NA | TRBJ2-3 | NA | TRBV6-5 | CASTLRGSEDTQYF | TGTGCCAGCACTCTACGGGGTAGCGAAGATACGCAGTATTTT
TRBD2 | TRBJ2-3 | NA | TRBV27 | CASRSSGGAGDTQYF | TGTGCCAGCAGGTCTAGCGGGGGGGCCGGGGATACGCAGTATTTT
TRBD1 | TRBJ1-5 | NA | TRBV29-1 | CSIESGTGEVNGDQPQHF | TGCAGCATCGAGTCCGGGACAGGGGAAGTGAACGGGGATCAGCCCCAGCATTTT
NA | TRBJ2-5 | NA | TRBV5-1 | CASSLVLATQETQYF | TGCGCCAGCAGCTTGGTATTAGCGACACAAGAGACCCAGTACTTC